This is a list of T cell receptor beta chains from one sample in a study of tumor-infiltrating lymphocytes in oesophageal squamous cell carcinoma. Via MiXCR, TCRdb re-called the PCR reads, giving one row per CDR3 protein. The sample consists of some 10,000 distinct CDR3 sequences, around half of them appearing once. Sequencing was done on a sample of esophageal tumor tissue. The receptors were sampled from a female donor with esophageal squamous cell carcinoma. Each CDR3 is given with its conserved first and last residue. A D gene is named only where the DNA matches it firmly. Not all rows give a size; the values are once, few, many and, for expanded clones, a class.

many,TRBV12-3/TRBV12-4,TRBJ2-7,.,CASRRTTYNEQYF,TGTGCCAGCAGACGGACTACATACAATGAGCAGTACTTC
once,TRBV7-6,TRBJ2-5,.,CASSITQGGETQYF,TGTGCTAGCAGCATCACTCAGGGGGGAGAGACCCAGTACTTC
medium-sized,TRBV7-3,TRBJ2-2,.,CASSQDRLTVSGELFF,TGTGCCAGCAGCCAAGACAGGCTAACCGTTTCCGGGGAGCTGTTTTTT
.,TRBV24-1,TRBJ2-3,.,CATSGGFSQYF,TGTGCCACCAGTGGGGGATTTTCGCAGTATTTT
medium-sized,TRBV7-9,TRBJ1-1,.,CASSLVQDTEAFF,TGTGCCAGCAGCTTAGTCCAGGACACTGAAGCTTTCTTT
once,TRBV7-6,TRBJ2-5,TRBD1,CASSLTGGVETQYF,TGTGCTAGCAGCTTGACAGGGGGCGTGGAGACCCAGTACTTC
.,TRBV7-3,TRBJ2-1,TRBD2,CASSLRGLAGYNEQFF,TGTGCCAGCAGCTTAAGGGGACTAGCGGGGTACAATGAGCAGTTCTTC
once,TRBV20-1,TRBJ1-2,.,CSARNRDYGYTF,TGCAGTGCTAGGAACAGGGACTATGGCTACACCTTC
.,TRBV7-9,TRBJ2-7,.,CASSPQDEQYF,TGTGCCAGCAGCCCCCAGGACGAGCAGTACTTC
.,TRBV28,TRBJ2-7,TRBD1,CASRESGTEANEQYF,TGTGCCAGCAGGGAATCCGGGACAGAAGCTAACGAGCAGTACTTC
once,TRBV11-2,TRBJ2-5,TRBD2,CASSLYRLAGSSEAGEQYF,TGTGCCAGCAGCTTATACCGACTAGCGGGCTCATCGGAAGCAGGGGAGCAGTACTTC
few,TRBV6-1,TRBJ2-5,.,CASSGRAVQETQYF,TGTGCCAGCAGTGGAAGGGCGGTCCAAGAGACCCAGTACTTC
once,TRBV12-1,TRBJ2-1,.,CASSFSSWGFF,TGTGCCAGCAGCTTTAGTAGCTGGGGGTTCTTC
.,TRBV6-6,TRBJ1-2,.,CASSGSVASGYTF,TGTGCCAGCAGTGGTTCGGTCGCTTCAGGCTACACCTTC
.,TRBV11-2,TRBJ2-5,.,CASSQVWSSRYNEQYF,TGTGCCAGCAGCCAGGTTTGGAGCTCACGGTACAATGAGCAGTACTTC
medium-sized,TRBV5-5,TRBJ2-3,.,CASTVTTSTDTQYF,TGTGCCAGCACCGTTACTACTAGCACAGATACGCAGTATTTT
.,TRBV10-3,TRBJ1-1,.,CAIKSRGGVDTEAFF,TGTGCCATCAAAAGCCGGGGAGGGGTAGACACTGAAGCTTTCTTT
.,TRBV20-1,TRBJ1-6,.,CSARVGGSPLHF,TGCAGTGCTAGAGTGGGGGGGTCACCCCTCCACTTT
.,TRBV7-6,TRBJ2-4,TRBD1,CASSLVQGGWEQYF,TGTGCCAGCAGCTTAGTACAGGGGGGTTGGGAGCAGTACTTC
.,TRBV7-6,TRBJ2-5,.,CASSKRAGQETQYF,TGTGCCAGCAGCAAGCGGGCCGGCCAAGAGACCCAGTACTTC
medium-sized,TRBV12-3/TRBV12-4,TRBJ2-1,.,CASRRTTYNEQFF,TGTGCCAGCAGACGGACTACATACAATGAGCAGTTCTTC
many,TRBV19,TRBJ2-3,.,CASSLRTGKDTQYF,TGTGCCAGTAGTCTAAGGACCGGAAAAGATACGCAGTATTTT
few,TRBV7-8,TRBJ2-5,TRBD2,CASSSPGLAGRETQYF,TGTGCCAGCAGCTCGCCGGGACTAGCGGGGAGGGAGACCCAGTACTTC
.,TRBV5-1,TRBJ2-5,TRBD2,CASSLASSGRVDEQYF,TGCGCCAGCAGCTTGGCGTCTAGCGGGAGAGTCGATGAGCAGTACTTC
.,TRBV7-2,TRBJ2-5,.,CASSFAANQETQYF,TGTGCCAGCAGCTTTGCGGCCAACCAAGAGACCCAGTACTTC
.,TRBV20-1,TRBJ2-3,TRBD2,CSARRASGSSADTQYF,TGCAGTGCTAGAAGGGCTAGCGGGAGTTCCGCGGATACGCAGTATTTT
few,TRBV7-9,TRBJ2-1,TRBD2,CASSLRDGTSGNVEQFF,TGTGCCAGCAGCTTAAGAGACGGGACTAGCGGGAATGTTGAGCAGTTCTTC
few,TRBV5-1,TRBJ2-5,TRBD1,CASSFLTGGYNEQYF,TGCGCCAGCAGCTTTTTGACAGGGGGCTACAATGAGCAGTACTTC
medium-sized,TRBV7-9,TRBJ2-1,TRBD2,CASTIGGTYNEQFF,TGTGCCAGCACCATCGGGGGGACTTACAATGAGCAGTTCTTC
.,TRBV7-2,TRBJ2-7,.,CASSSYRRHYEQYF,TGTGCCAGCAGCTCATACAGGAGACACTACGAGCAGTACTTC
.,TRBV4-1,TRBJ2-5,TRBD2,CASSQEGLAGLETQYF,TGCGCCAGCAGCCAAGAAGGGCTAGCGGGACTAGAGACCCAGTACTTC
.,TRBV25-1,TRBJ1-1,.,CASSEPPPHGCGTEAFF,TGTGCCAGCAGTGAACCCCCCCCACACGGATGTGGGACTGAAGCTTTCTTT
.,TRBV7-3,TRBJ2-5,.,CASSQGQETQYF,TGTGCCAGCAGCCAGGGGCAAGAGACCCAGTACTTC
medium-sized,TRBV5-6,TRBJ1-1,.,CASSLRGTEAFF,TGTGCCAGCAGCCTCCGAGGCACTGAAGCTTTCTTT
many,TRBV6-2/TRBV6-3,TRBJ1-5,.,CASSYSDGTQHF,TGTGCCAGCAGTTACTCTGATGGGACCCAGCATTTT
.,TRBV23-1,TRBJ2-7,.,CASSGYEQYF,TGCGCCAGCAGCGGGTACGAGCAGTACTTC
once,TRBV28,TRBJ2-1,TRBD1,CASSLYRTGAYEQFF,TGTGCCAGCAGTTTATATCGGACAGGGGCCTACGAGCAGTTCTTC
.,TRBV5-8,TRBJ1-4,.,CASSLGRNEKLFF,TGTGCCAGCAGCTTGGGTCGGAATGAAAAACTGTTTTTT
.,TRBV7-6,TRBJ1-4,.,CASSGSLGEKLFF,TGTGCTAGCAGCGGCAGCCTCGGGGAAAAACTGTTTTTT
.,TRBV11-3,TRBJ2-1,.,CASSLGGDGTYNEQFF,TGTGCCAGCAGCTTAGGGGGCGACGGCACCTACAATGAGCAGTTCTTC
.,TRBV27,TRBJ2-3,TRBD1,CASSLSRGTGKTDTQYF,TGTGCCAGCAGTTTATCTCGCGGGACAGGGAAAACAGATACGCAGTATTTT
.,TRBV7-3,TRBJ2-1,TRBD2,CASSFRLAGYNEQFF,TGTGCCAGCAGCTTCCGACTAGCGGGGTACAATGAGCAGTTCTTC
medium-sized,TRBV5-1,TRBJ1-4,.,CASSLMGAGEKLFF,TGCGCCAGCAGCTTGATGGGGGCGGGTGAAAAACTGTTTTTT